Listed below are T cell receptor beta chains from one sample, sequenced in a study of T-cell reconstitution after alpha-beta-depleted transplantation in children. TCRdb called the PCR reads again in MiXCR, with one record for every CDR3 protein. The sample carries 900,000 or so distinct CDR3 sequences, roughly 15% recorded once. The material was PBMCs, mostly from graft donor cells, obtained 360 days after TCRalphabeta/CD19-depleted stem cell transplant. The receptors derive from a male patient younger than 18 who had a stem cell transplant for acute lymphoblastic leukemia, so the T cells may come from the graft donor. The CDR3 runs from the conserved cysteine through the conserved F or W. D genes are given only for firm matches. Not every row has a clone size; where given, it reads once, few, many or a size class.

TRBV12-3/TRBV12-4	TRBD1	.	TRBJ2-1	CASVPLTGADEQFF	TGTGCCAGCGTTCCCCTAACAGGGGCAGATGAGCAGTTCTTC
TRBV24-1	.	.	TRBJ2-7	CATSDSARKNPYEQYF	TGTGCCACCAGTGATTCGGCGCGTAAGAACCCTTACGAGCAGTACTTC
TRBV5-1	.	few	TRBJ2-5	CASSFRERETQYF	TGCGCCAGCAGCTTCAGGGAGCGAGAGACCCAGTACTTC
TRBV7-3	TRBD2	few	TRBJ2-1	CASSLIREGVEFF	TGTGCCAGCAGCTTAATTCGGGAGGGGGTTGAGTTCTTC
TRBV12-3/TRBV12-4	TRBD1	few	TRBJ2-5	CASSPLLRTGESRETQYF	TGTGCCAGCAGTCCCCTCCTGAGGACAGGCGAGTCTAGAGAGACCCAGTACTTC
TRBV20-1	TRBD2	many	TRBJ2-1	CSATTGGPGDEQFF	TGCAGTGCTACTACGGGAGGGCCCGGGGATGAGCAGTTCTTC
TRBV29-1	.	.	TRBJ2-6	CSVSGLQSPLSGVLTF	TGCAGCGTTTCTGGGTTGCAGTCCCCCTTGAGTGGAGTCCTGACTTTC
TRBV27	TRBD2	few	TRBJ2-4	CASSLGAGVNIQYF	TGTGCCAGCAGTTTAGGGGCGGGAGTGAACATTCAGTACTTC
TRBV5-1	.	many	TRBJ2-1	CASSLGGSEQFF	TGTGCCAGCAGTTTAGGGGGGAGTGAGCAGTTCTTC
TRBV7-2	TRBD1	few	TRBJ1-4	CASSLGGTGFNNEKLFF	TGTGCCAGCAGCTTAGGCGGGACAGGCTTTAACAATGAAAAACTGTTTTTT
TRBV14	.	few	TRBJ2-1	CASSQDRVPAAYNEQFF	TGTGCCAGCAGCCAAGATAGGGTTCCGGCAGCCTACAATGAGCAGTTCTTC
TRBV24-1	.	few	TRBJ2-1	CATSVLYNGGVGYNEQFF	TGTGCCACCAGTGTTTTATATAATGGCGGGGTGGGCTACAATGAGCAGTTCTTC
TRBV12-3/TRBV12-4	TRBD2	many	TRBJ2-1	CASSPGLAGAGDEQFF	TGTGCCAGCAGCCCCGGACTAGCGGGAGCCGGGGATGAGCAGTTCTTC
TRBV11-2	TRBD1	few	TRBJ2-7	CASSLTGTGGFYEQYF	TGTGCCAGCAGCTTGACCGGGACAGGGGGTTTCTACGAGCAGTACTTC
TRBV5-6	TRBD1	.	TRBJ1-5	CASSLWTGREHF	TGTGCCAGCAGCTTGTGGACAGGTCGAGAGCATTTT
TRBV9	.	.	TRBJ2-7	CASSIQGGPYEQYF	TGTGCCAGCAGCATACAGGGAGGACCCTACGAGCAGTACTTC
TRBV5-1	TRBD2	few	TRBJ2-2	CASSSGLAGGGTGELFF	TGCGCCAGCAGCTCGGGACTAGCGGGAGGAGGCACCGGGGAGCTGTTTTTT
TRBV20-1	TRBD1	.	TRBJ2-7	CSAGEDRGRVEQYF	TGCAGTGCTGGGGAGGACAGGGGGCGAGTAGAGCAGTACTTC
TRBV28	.	few	TRBJ1-2	CASRILGGYGYTF	TGTGCCAGCAGGATCCTGGGAGGGTATGGCTACACCTTC
TRBV4-2	.	few	TRBJ2-7	CASSQGDSVGYEQYF	TGTGCCAGCAGCCAAGGGGACTCTGTGGGGTACGAGCAGTACTTC
TRBV4-1	.	few	TRBJ2-7	CASSQGEDRSLYEQYF	TGCGCCAGCAGCCAAGGGGAGGACAGGTCTCTCTACGAGCAGTACTTC
TRBV5-1	TRBD1	.	TRBJ1-5	CASSRVQGAPVHF	TGCGCCAGCAGCAGAGTACAGGGGGCCCCCGTGCATTTT
TRBV7-3	TRBD2	few	TRBJ2-7	CASSLTPEASGWEYF	TGTGCCAGCAGCTTAACCCCTGAAGCTAGCGGTTGGGAGTACTTC
TRBV5-1	.	.	TRBJ2-7	CASSLGRGGVYEQYF	TGCGCCAGCAGCTTGGGGCGAGGGGGGGTCTACGAGCAGTACTTC
TRBV5-1	.	many	TRBJ2-7	CASSLAEAWGNEQYF	TGCGCCAGCAGCTTGGCCGAGGCCTGGGGGAACGAGCAGTACTTC
TRBV9	.	many	TRBJ2-2	CASSVATGHTGELFF	TGTGCCAGCAGCGTAGCCACAGGTCACACCGGGGAGCTGTTTTTT
TRBV2	.	once	TRBJ2-7	CASSEVQGAYEQYF	TGTGCCAGCAGTGAGGTGCAGGGAGCCTACGAGCAGTACTTC
TRBV5-1	TRBD1	many	TRBJ1-1	CASSSDRLNTEAFF	TGCGCCAGCAGCTCGGACAGGTTGAACACTGAAGCTTTCTTT
TRBV2	.	.	TRBJ2-2	CASTPGLRTGELFF	TGTGCCAGCACCCCGGGTCTAAGAACCGGGGAGCTGTTTTTT
TRBV4-1	.	many	TRBJ2-7	CASSYDYEQYF	TGCGCCAGCAGCTATGACTACGAGCAGTACTTC
TRBV3-1	.	.	TRBJ2-7	CASSQLTSSYEQYF	TGTGCCAGCAGCCAACTAACTTCTTCCTACGAGCAGTACTTC
TRBV27	.	.	TRBJ1-1	CASSLTVWTEAFF	TGTGCCAGCAGTTTAACCGTGTGGACTGAAGCTTTCTTT
TRBV5-1	.	.	TRBJ1-1	CASSLARGWGTEAFF	TGCGCCAGCAGCTTGGCCCGAGGGTGGGGCACTGAAGCTTTCTTT
TRBV20-1	.	few	TRBJ2-2	CSAPPNTGELFF	TGCAGTGCTCCTCCGAACACCGGGGAGCTGTTTTTT
TRBV6-5	.	.	TRBJ2-7	CASSPLVGVSYEQYF	TGTGCCAGCAGCCCCCTAGTAGGGGTTTCCTACGAGCAGTACTTC
TRBV27	.	.	TRBJ2-3	CASREIITDTQYF	TGTGCCAGCCGGGAGATAATCACAGATACGCAGTATTTT
TRBV9	.	few	TRBJ2-2	CASSVDTGELFF	TGTGCCAGCAGCGTAGACACCGGGGAGCTGTTTTTT
TRBV7-3	.	.	TRBJ2-6	CASSLAEAGANVLTF	TGTGCCAGCAGCTTGGCAGAAGCTGGGGCCAACGTCCTGACTTTC
TRBV9	.	few	TRBJ2-1	CASSVAPRDLDEQFF	TGTGCCAGCAGCGTAGCCCCCCGGGACTTGGATGAGCAGTTCTTC
TRBV5-1	.	.	TRBJ2-1	CASTAGGPYNEQFF	TGCGCCAGCACCGCCGGGGGGCCTTACAATGAGCAGTTCTTC
TRBV12-3/TRBV12-4	TRBD1	many	TRBJ2-5	CASSPGTGGETQYF	TGTGCCAGCAGTCCGGGGACAGGCGGGGAGACCCAGTACTTC
TRBV29-1	.	few	TRBJ2-7	CSARASNSYEQYF	TGCAGCGCACGGGCCTCCAACTCCTACGAGCAGTACTTC
TRBV18	.	.	TRBJ1-3	CASSPPRASGNTIYF	TGTGCCAGCTCACCACCTAGGGCCTCTGGAAACACCATATATTTT
TRBV12-3/TRBV12-4	.	many	TRBJ2-3	CASSPVRRDTDTQYF	TGTGCCAGCAGCCCTGTCCGGAGAGATACAGATACGCAGTATTTT